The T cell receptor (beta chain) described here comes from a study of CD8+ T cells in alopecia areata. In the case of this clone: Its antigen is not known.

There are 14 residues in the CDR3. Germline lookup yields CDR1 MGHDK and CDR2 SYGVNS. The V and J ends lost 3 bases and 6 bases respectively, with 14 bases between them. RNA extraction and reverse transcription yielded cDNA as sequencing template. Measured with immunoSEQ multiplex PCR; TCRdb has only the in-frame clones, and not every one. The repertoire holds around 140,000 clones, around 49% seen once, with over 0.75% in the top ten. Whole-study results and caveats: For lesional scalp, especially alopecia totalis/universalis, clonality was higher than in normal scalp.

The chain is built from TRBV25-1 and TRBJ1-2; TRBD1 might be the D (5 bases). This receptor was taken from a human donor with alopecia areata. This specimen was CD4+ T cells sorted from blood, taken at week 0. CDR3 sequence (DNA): TGTGCCAGCAGTGACCCGGGGGGTCGGGATGGCTACACCTTC. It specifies CASSDPGGRDGYTF.